This section outlines one T cell receptor beta chain sequence together with its context. The germline CDR1 and CDR2 sequences are SGHAT and FQNNGV. The trim removed 2 bases at V and 0 bases at J, leaving 10 bases unmatched. CDR3 length: 17 amino acids. TCRdb fed the RT-PCR reads into MiXCR, producing one record per CDR3 protein. Among roughly 940,000 distinct CDR3 sequences listed, more than 15% were seen once. This entry is derived from a study of patients and donors after allogeneic stem cell transplantation. The sequence derives from a human donor who was either an allogeneic HSCT recipient or a stem cell or donor lymphocyte infusion donor (not recorded which). It is not recorded whose cells these are; they may come from a transplant donor. The J gene is TRBJ2-7, the V gene TRBV11-2; 7 bases map to TRBD1. Sequenced input: blood, either unsorted or a sorted T cell fraction (not recorded which). CDR3: CASSLLKGARSSYEQYF. In DNA form, the CDR3 reads TGTGCCAGCAGCTTATTAAAGGGGGCCAGGAGCTCCTACGAGCAGTACTTC.